These 32 T cell receptor beta chains were sequenced from one sample in a study of cytomegalovirus exposure and HLA in healthy donors. The PCR employed 60 Vbeta primers together with 13 Jbeta primers. Sequenced by immunoSEQ multiplex PCR; TCRdb stores in-frame clones only, minus some. The table has around 94,000 clones, 75% to 85% seen once. Sequenced input: PBMCs. These receptor sequences come from a woman between 40 and 55 years old in good health and CMV-seronegative.

The chain combines TRBV13 with TRBJ2-1; 7 nucleotides match TRBD1. The CDR3 spans 16 residues. CDR1 PRHDT and CDR2 FYEKMQ come from the germline V gene (reference sequence). The junction had 8 bases not matched to a gene; V was cut back by 6 bases and J by 0 bases. CDR3 sequence (DNA): TGTGCCAGCAGAACCCGCTGGGACAGCTCCTACAATGAGCAGTTCTTC. This codes for CASRTRWDSSYNEQFF.

The chain has TRBV10-3 and TRBJ2-7, with D possibly matching TRBD1 (6 bases). The CDR3 runs 13 residues. Germline CDR1 is ENHRY and CDR2 is SYGVKD. Trimming shortened V by 8 bases and J by 3 bases, and 14 bases separated the two germline ends. The CDR3, as DNA: TGTGCCATCCAGGGGACCAAAAACTACGAGCAGTACTTC. It yields the protein CAIQGTKNYEQYF.

The rearrangement joins TRBV6-6 to TRBJ2-1, with 8 bases lining up with TRBD1. Trimming at V came to 7 bases and at J to 1 base, leaving 6 bases not matched to a gene. The germline V gene has CDR1 MNHNY and CDR2 SVGAGI (reference sequence). There are 15 residues in the CDR3. The CDR3 loop is CASTQTGGSYNEQFF. The CDR3, as DNA: TGTGCCAGCACCCAAACAGGGGGTTCCTACAATGAGCAGTTCTTC.

The chain employs TRBV5-4 and TRBJ2-7, with TRBD2 matching 7 bases. J lost 7 bases, V lost 3 bases, and 22 bases had no gene match. The CDR3 covers 18 residues. Germline loops: CDR1 SGHNT, CDR2 YYREEE (reference sequence). In DNA form, the CDR3 reads TGTGCCAGCAGCTCATTCAGTGGGACCCTAGGACTAGGGGAGGAGCAGTACTTC. This sequence encodes CASSSFSGTLGLGEEQYF.

This clone was counted between two and nine times. This chain uses TRBV4-3 with TRBJ2-3, with D hard to call. V lost 0 bases to trimming and J lost 2 bases, with 3 bases between them. CDR1 and CDR2 (germline): LGHNA, YSLEER. The CDR3 length is 13 residues. The CDR3 loop reads CASSQELTDTQYF. CDR3 bases: TGCGCCAGCAGCCAAGAACTCACAGATACGCAGTATTTT.

The CDR3 region has the DNA TGTGCCAGCAGCTCCCTGACAGGGGTCGCCTCCTACGAGCAGTACTTC. Its translation is CASSSLTGVASYEQYF. The rearrangement joins TRBV7-3 to TRBJ2-7; 8 bases map to TRBD1. The CDR3 covers 16 residues. Trimming removed 4 bases from V and 0 bases from J; junction bases left unmatched: 8. Germline CDR1 is SGHTA and CDR2 is FQGTGA.

This clone was detected only once. The V and J genes are TRBV5-6 and TRBJ2-1; D is unresolved. The V gene's germline CDR1 is SGHDT and CDR2 YYEEEE. V was trimmed by 0 bases and J by 10 bases, leaving 5 bases between them. The CDR3 is made up of 11 amino acids. The CDR3 DNA reads as TGTGCCAGCAGCTTGGCCTCGGAGCAGTTCTTC. This sequence encodes CASSLASEQFF.

The chain couples TRBV2 to TRBJ2-4; no clear D. This CDR3 has 14 amino acids. The V end was cut by 1 base, the J end by 3 bases, with 7 bases between. CDR1 is SNHLY, CDR2 FYNNEI, per germline. CDR3 sequence: CASSEDPGKNIQYF. The CDR3 DNA follows: TGTGCCAGCAGTGAAGATCCCGGCAAAAACATTCAGTACTTC.

CDR3 nucleotide sequence: TGTGCCAGTAGTTCCCCCCTGTACGAGCAGTACTTC. Its translation: CASSSPLYEQYF. This chain connects TRBV19 to TRBJ2-7; D remains ambiguous. Germline-derived CDR1 and CDR2 are LNHDA and SQIVND (reference sequence). The V gene lost 5 bases and the J gene lost 4 bases, with 9 bases spanning the gap. The CDR3 has 12 residues. The whole variable domain, remainder taken from reference TRBV19 and TRBJ2-7, is DGGITQSPKYLFRKEGQNVTLSCEQNLNHDAMYWYRQDPGQGLRLIYYSQIVNDFQKGDIAEGYSVSREKKESFPLTVTSAQKNPTAFYLCASSSPLYEQYFGPGTRLTVT.

The chain uses TRBV28 and TRBJ1-5, with D unresolved. The CDR3 has 14 residues. From germline, CDR1 is MDHEN and CDR2 SYDVKM. V lost 3 bases and J 1 base, leaving 7 bases between the germline ends. CDR3 nucleotides: TGTGCCAGCAGTTTTCGCAGGAGCAATCAGCCCCAGCATTTT. This gives the protein CASSFRRSNQPQHF.

The CDR3 region has the DNA TGTGCCAGCGGAACCGGGACTAGTTACACAGATACGCAGTATTTT. This encodes CASGTGTSYTDTQYF. V is TRBV6-5 and J is TRBJ2-3; 8 nucleotides align to TRBD2. This CDR3 contains 15 residues. The ends lost 8 bases at V and 2 bases at J; junction bases unmatched: 9. Germline CDR1 MNHEY, CDR2 SVGAGI.

This clone was found once. The V and J genes are TRBV10-2 and TRBJ1-6, with TRBD1 as a possible D gene (5 bases). Germline CDR1 reads WSHSY; CDR2 reads SAAADI. This CDR3 is 16 amino acids long. With 8 bases removed from V and 4 bases from J, the gap between germline ends came to 18 bases. CDR3 sequence: CASRRGGGKYNSPLHF. For the CDR3, the DNA is TGCGCCAGCCGGAGGGGCGGGGGGAAATATAATTCACCCCTCCACTTT.

The rearrangement uses TRBV11-1 and TRBJ2-1, with 9 bases fitting TRBD1. The CDR3 length is 15 residues. CDR1 and CDR2 (germline): SGHAT, FQDESV (reference sequence). Trimming at V came to 2 bases and at J to 7 bases, leaving 6 bases not matched to a gene. The DNA for the CDR3 is TGTGCCAGCAGCTTATATGGGACAGGGAGGAATGAGCAGTTCTTC. Encoded protein: CASSLYGTGRNEQFF.

The rearrangement links TRBV11-3 to TRBJ1-1, with 7 bases lining up with TRBD1. The CDR3 sequence is 15 residues long. Germline V gene lookup returns CDR1 SGHNT and CDR2 YENEEA. V gave up 4 bases and J gave up 4 bases; unmatched junction bases: 9. This chain's CDR3 is CASSSITGESTEAFF. The CDR3 nucleotides read TGTGCCAGCAGCTCGATTACAGGGGAGAGCACTGAAGCTTTCTTT.

Comments on this clone: In this CDR3 the conserved last residue, phenylalanine or tryptophan, is missing, so a read error is likely. The limits of the CDR3 on the DNA are not certain, so only TCRdb's listed CDR3 is given. The gene calls are TRBV5-6 and TRBJ1-1; TRBD1, the table's D call, was not compared with the DNA. Germline CDR1 reads SGHDT; CDR2 reads YYEEEE. From its first to its last residue, the CDR3 has 13 amino acids. CDR3 sequence reads: CASSSSSGHRALV.

This clone has just one count. The chain employs TRBV27 and TRBJ1-6, with a possible D match to TRBD1 (5 bases). Trimming stripped 6 bases from V and 10 bases from J, with 10 bases between. Germline CDR1 MNHEY, CDR2 SMNVEV (reference sequence). The length of the CDR3 is 12 residues. In DNA, the CDR3 is TGTGCCAGCAGGGGGCGGCAATCACCCCTCCACTTT. Its translation is CASRGRQSPLHF.

This rearrangement joins TRBV5-1 to TRBJ1-1; D perhaps matches TRBD1 (5 bases). CDR1 and CDR2 from the germline V gene are SGHRS and YFSETQ. The CDR3 consists of 14 residues. V lost 0 bases, J lost 1 base, and 7 bases lay in between. The CDR3 sequence: CASSLGQTNTEAFF. CDR3 coding DNA: TGCGCCAGCAGCTTGGGACAGACGAACACTGAAGCTTTCTTT. The full variable domain, completed using reference TRBV5-1 and TRBJ1-1, is KAGVTQTPRYLIKTRGQQVTLSCSPISGHRSVSWYQQTPGQGLQFLFEYFSETQRNKGNFPGRFSGRQFSNSRSEMNVSTLELGDSALYLCASSLGQTNTEAFFGQGTRLTVV.

Only a few counts were recorded for this clone. The chain is built from TRBV19 and TRBJ1-1, with D tentatively TRBD1 (6 bases). Germline V gives CDR1 LNHDA, CDR2 SQIVND (reference sequence). V was shortened by 4 bases and J by 2 bases, with 14 bases between the two germline ends. The CDR3 sequence is 15 residues long. The CDR3 nucleotides are TGTGCCAGTAGTAGCTACGTGACAGGAAACACTGAAGCTTTCTTT. As protein: CASSSYVTGNTEAFF.

The rearrangement joins TRBV28 to TRBJ1-2; D not certain. Trimming took off 2 bases at V and 1 base at J, with 8 bases between the two ends. The V gene's germline CDR1 is MDHEN and CDR2 SYDVKM. The CDR3 sequence is 14 residues long. The CDR3, as DNA: TGTGCCAGCAGTTTAACGGAGAATAACTATGGCTACACCTTC. It yields the protein CASSLTENNYGYTF.

The rearrangement uses TRBV5-1 and TRBJ2-7, with a tentative D call TRBD1 (6 bases). Germline V CDR1 and CDR2: SGHRS, YFSETQ. The germline V and J ends were trimmed by 4 bases and 6 bases, with 20 bases remaining between them. This CDR3 is 15 amino acids long. The CDR3 region has the DNA TGCGCCAGCAGCACGTACCGGGAACAGGGCACCGAGCAGTACTTC. Its translation: CASSTYREQGTEQYF. The variable domain in full, with the rest retrieved from reference TRBV5-1 and TRBJ2-7, is KAGVTQTPRYLIKTRGQQVTLSCSPISGHRSVSWYQQTPGQGLQFLFEYFSETQRNKGNFPGRFSGRQFSNSRSEMNVSTLELGDSALYLCASSTYREQGTEQYFGPGTRLTVT.

The CDR3 spells CASSEALSGGAYTGELFF. In nucleotides, the CDR3 is TGTGCCAGCAGTGAAGCGCTTAGCGGGGGGGCATACACCGGGGAGCTGTTTTTT. The chain links TRBV6-1 to TRBJ2-2, with 11 bases identical to TRBD2. Germline V gene data show CDR1 as MNHNS and CDR2 as SASEGT. CDR3 length: 18 amino acids. The V segment lost 0 bases and the J segment 3 bases; nucleotides outside the gene matches: 6.

This chain joins TRBV5-1 and TRBJ2-7, with D hard to call. There are 15 residues in the CDR3. The V and J ends lost 0 bases and 7 bases respectively, with 17 bases between them. Germline lookup yields CDR1 SGHRS and CDR2 YFSETQ. The CDR3 here is CASSLDGGWPREQYF. CDR3 nucleotides: TGCGCCAGCAGCTTGGATGGCGGCTGGCCCCGGGAGCAGTACTTC.

This sequence joins TRBV7-8 and TRBJ2-7; the D is unclear. Germline assignment: CDR1 SGHVS and CDR2 FQNEAQ. Trimming took off 4 bases at V and 0 bases at J, with 4 bases between the two ends. The CDR3 length is 12 residues. CDR3 sequence reads: CASSSSSYEQYF. Written as DNA, the CDR3 is TGTGCCAGCAGCTCGAGCTCCTACGAGCAGTACTTC. The full variable domain, its missing parts supplied by reference TRBV7-8 and TRBJ2-7, is GAGVSQSPRYKVAKRGQDVALRCDPISGHVSLFWYQQALGQGPEFLTYFQNEAQLDKSGLPSDRFFAERPEGSVSTLKIQRTQQEDSAVYLCASSSSSYEQYFGPGTRLTVT.

The chain is built from TRBV2 and TRBJ2-2; D ambiguous. Trimming removed 6 bases from V and 1 base from J, with 15 bases in between. The CDR3 is 16 residues long. CDR1 and CDR2 (germline): SNHLY, FYNNEI. DNA of the CDR3: TGTGCCAGCAGCCGGCGGATCGACCGGAACACCGGGGAGCTGTTTTTT. It specifies CASSRRIDRNTGELFF.

The chain uses TRBV5-1 and TRBJ1-1, with D possibly TRBD1 on 6 matching bases. CDR3 length equals 13 residues. Germline V gives CDR1 SGHRS, CDR2 YFSETQ. V was clipped by 2 bases and J by 4 bases, with 9 bases between them. CDR3: CASSLGGTTEAFF. In DNA form, the CDR3 reads TGCGCCAGCAGCTTAGGGGGAACCACTGAAGCTTTCTTT.

This chain connects TRBV7-3 to TRBJ2-3, with 13 bases matching TRBD2. Germline V gene sequence: CDR1 SGHTA, CDR2 FQGTGA. V was clipped by 6 bases and J by 3 bases; unmatched bases: 9. The CDR3 has 17 amino acids. CDR3 in DNA: TGTGCCAGCAGTTCACAACCGGGACTAGCGGGGACAGATACGCAGTATTTT. Protein product: CASSSQPGLAGTDTQYF.

The rearrangement links TRBV2 to TRBJ2-5, with 9 positions matching TRBD2. There are 15 residues in the CDR3. Germline V lookup: CDR1 SNHLY, CDR2 FYNNEI. Trimming took 7 bases from V and 5 from J; bases not matched to a gene: 11. Written as DNA, the CDR3 is TGTGCCAGCACTGGGGGCGGGGGGGCCGTGGAGACCCAGTACTTC. Translation gives CASTGGGGAVETQYF.

V usage is TRBV25-1 and J usage is TRBJ1-1, with a weak D call TRBD1 (5 bases). CDR3 length: 16 amino acids. V dropped 4 bases and J dropped 1 base, with 16 bases sitting between them. CDR1 and CDR2 (germline): MGHDK, SYGVNS. The CDR3 DNA reads as TGTGCCAGCAGTGCCCCTGGGGCAGGAAGGAACACTGAAGCTTTCTTT. Translating gives CASSAPGAGRNTEAFF.

The CDR3: CASSPRGQGAAEAFF. The CDR3 bases are TGTGCCAGCAGCCCGCGGGGGCAGGGGGCCGCTGAAGCTTTCTTT. The chain couples TRBV11-1 to TRBJ1-1, with TRBD1 identical over 8 bases. This CDR3 spans 15 amino acids. V shed 5 bases and J 6 bases; nucleotides not matched to a gene: 11. CDR1 is SGHAT and CDR2 is FQDESV in the germline V gene (reference sequence). The whole variable domain, filled in from reference TRBV11-1 and TRBJ1-1, reads EAEVAQSPRYKITEKSQAVAFWCDPISGHATLYWYRQILGQGPELLVQFQDESVVDDSQLPKDRFSAERLKGVDSTLKIQPAELGDSAMYLCASSPRGQGAAEAFFGQGTRLTVV.

The chain is built from TRBV6-1 and TRBJ1-1, with TRBD1 matching over 7 bases. The CDR3 covers 14 residues. Losses at the gene ends were 8 bases for V and 6 bases for J; bases not matched to a gene: 12. CDR1 MNHNS and CDR2 SASEGT come from the germline V gene. In DNA, the CDR3 is TGTGCCAGCTGGGACAGCAGCGTAGCGGCTGAAGCTTTCTTT. Amino acid sequence: CASWDSSVAAEAFF.

This clone was found a few times. The rearrangement links TRBV15 to TRBJ2-2; D is uncertain. CDR3 length equals 18 residues. V gave up 0 bases and J gave up 4 bases, with 18 bases separating them. Germline-derived CDR1 and CDR2 are LNHNV and YYDKDF (reference sequence). The CDR3 sequence: CATSRDSSARLRTGELFF. In DNA form, the CDR3 reads TGTGCCACCAGCAGAGATTCATCCGCCCGACTGCGCACCGGGGAGCTGTTTTTT.

The chain joins TRBV11-2 to TRBJ1-2; D is ambiguous. Per the germline V gene, CDR1 is SGHAT and CDR2 is FQNNGV. Trimming left V 2 bases short and J 2 bases short, with 9 bases between. This CDR3 spans 14 amino acids. For the CDR3, the DNA is TGTGCCAGCAGCTTATCGGCAGGAAACTATGGCTACACCTTC. Protein product: CASSLSAGNYGYTF.